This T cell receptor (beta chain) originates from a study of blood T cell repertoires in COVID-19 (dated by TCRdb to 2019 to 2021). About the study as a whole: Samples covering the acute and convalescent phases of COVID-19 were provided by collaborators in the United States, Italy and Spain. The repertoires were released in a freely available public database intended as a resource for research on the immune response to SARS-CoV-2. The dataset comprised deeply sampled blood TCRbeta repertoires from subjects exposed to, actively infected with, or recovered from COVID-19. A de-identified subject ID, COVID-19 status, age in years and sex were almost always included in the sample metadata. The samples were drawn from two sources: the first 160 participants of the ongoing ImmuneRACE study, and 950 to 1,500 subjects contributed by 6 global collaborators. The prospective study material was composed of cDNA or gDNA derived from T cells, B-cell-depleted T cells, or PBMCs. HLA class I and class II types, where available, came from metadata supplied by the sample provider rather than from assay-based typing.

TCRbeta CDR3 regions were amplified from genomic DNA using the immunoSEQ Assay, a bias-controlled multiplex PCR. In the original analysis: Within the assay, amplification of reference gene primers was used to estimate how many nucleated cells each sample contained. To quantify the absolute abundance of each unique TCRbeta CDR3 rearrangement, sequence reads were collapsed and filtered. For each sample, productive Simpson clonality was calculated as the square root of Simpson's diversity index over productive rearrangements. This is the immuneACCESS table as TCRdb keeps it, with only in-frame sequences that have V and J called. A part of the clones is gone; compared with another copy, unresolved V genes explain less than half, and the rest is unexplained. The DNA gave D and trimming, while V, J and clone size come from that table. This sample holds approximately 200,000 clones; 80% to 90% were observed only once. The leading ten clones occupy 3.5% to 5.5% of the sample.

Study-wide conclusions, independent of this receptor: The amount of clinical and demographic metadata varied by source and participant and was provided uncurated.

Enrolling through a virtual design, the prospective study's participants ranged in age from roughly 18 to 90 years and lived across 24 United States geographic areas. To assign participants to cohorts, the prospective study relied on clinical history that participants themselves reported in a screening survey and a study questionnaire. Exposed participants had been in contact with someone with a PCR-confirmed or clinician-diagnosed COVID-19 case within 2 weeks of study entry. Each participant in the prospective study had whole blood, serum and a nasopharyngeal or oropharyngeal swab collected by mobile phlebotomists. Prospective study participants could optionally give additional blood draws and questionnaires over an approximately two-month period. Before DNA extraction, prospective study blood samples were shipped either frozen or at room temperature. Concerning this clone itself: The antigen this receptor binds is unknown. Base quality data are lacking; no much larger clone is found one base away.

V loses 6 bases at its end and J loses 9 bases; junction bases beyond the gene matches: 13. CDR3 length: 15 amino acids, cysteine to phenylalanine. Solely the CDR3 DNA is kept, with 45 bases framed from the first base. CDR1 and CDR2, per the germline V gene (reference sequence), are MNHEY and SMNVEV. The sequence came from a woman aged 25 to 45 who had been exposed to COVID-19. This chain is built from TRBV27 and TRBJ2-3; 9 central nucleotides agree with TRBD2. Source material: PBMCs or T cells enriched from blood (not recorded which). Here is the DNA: TGTGCCAGCAGCGGTAGCGGGGGAACCACAGGGACGCAGTATTTT. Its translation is CASSGSGGTTGTQYF.